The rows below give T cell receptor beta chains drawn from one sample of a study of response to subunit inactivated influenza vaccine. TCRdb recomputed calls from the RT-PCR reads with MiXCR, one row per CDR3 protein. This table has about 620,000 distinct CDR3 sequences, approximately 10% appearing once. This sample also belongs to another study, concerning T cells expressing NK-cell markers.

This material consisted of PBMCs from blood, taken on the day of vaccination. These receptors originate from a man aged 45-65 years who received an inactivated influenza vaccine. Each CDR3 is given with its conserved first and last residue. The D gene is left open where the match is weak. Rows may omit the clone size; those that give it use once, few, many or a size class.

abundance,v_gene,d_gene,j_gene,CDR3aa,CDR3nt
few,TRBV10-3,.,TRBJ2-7,CAISESKQPISYEQYF,TGTGCCATCAGTGAGTCAAAACAGCCTATCTCCTACGAGCAGTACTTC
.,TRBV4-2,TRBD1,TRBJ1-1,CASSQESGQGAAEAFF,TGTGCCAGCAGCCAAGAAAGCGGACAGGGGGCAGCTGAAGCTTTCTTT
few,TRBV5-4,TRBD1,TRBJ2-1,CASSLGSGQGAQGWFF,TGTGCCAGCAGCTTGGGTAGCGGACAGGGGGCGCAGGGTTGGTTCTTC
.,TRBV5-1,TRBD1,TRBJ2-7,CASAGTGGLTRTYEQYF,TGCGCCAGCGCTGGGACAGGGGGACTAACCCGAACCTACGAGCAGTACTTC
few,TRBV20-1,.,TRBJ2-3,CSASMAFTDTQYF,TGCAGTGCTAGTATGGCTTTCACAGATACGCAGTATTTT
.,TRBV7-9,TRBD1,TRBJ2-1,CASSLAGTGGYEQFF,TGTGCCAGCAGCTTAGCGGGGACAGGGGGCTATGAGCAGTTCTTC
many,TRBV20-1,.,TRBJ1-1,CSARAGHLNTEAFF,TGCAGTGCTAGGGCTGGACACTTGAACACTGAAGCTTTCTTT
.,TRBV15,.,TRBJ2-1,CATSRYREEQFF,TGTGCCACCAGCCGTTACAGGGAAGAGCAGTTCTTC
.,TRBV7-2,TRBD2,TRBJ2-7,CASSLKAGGFYEQYF,TGTGCCAGCAGCTTAAAGGCGGGGGGCTTCTACGAGCAGTACTTC
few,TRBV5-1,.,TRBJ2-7,CASSFTTSGWNEQYF,TGCGCCAGCAGCTTCACAACGAGCGGGTGGAACGAGCAGTACTTC
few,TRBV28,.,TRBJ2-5,CASSKGGYQETQYF,TGTGCCAGCAGTAAAGGGGGTTACCAAGAGACCCAGTACTTC
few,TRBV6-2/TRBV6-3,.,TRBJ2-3,CASSYSTAQYF,TGTGCCAGCAGTTACTCTACGGCGCAGTATTTT
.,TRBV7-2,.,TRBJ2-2,CASSLAPGQGSGELFF,TGTGCCAGCAGCTTAGCCCCCGGTCAGGGATCCGGGGAGCTGTTTTTT
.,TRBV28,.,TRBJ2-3,CASSLRGIDTQYF,TGTGCCAGCAGTTTAAGGGGAATAGATACGCAGTATTTT
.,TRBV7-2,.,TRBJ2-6,CASSLAPHSGANVLTF,TGTGCCAGCAGCTTAGCGCCTCACTCTGGGGCCAACGTCCTGACTTTC
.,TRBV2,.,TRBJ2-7,CASSEADTRTYEQYF,TGTGCCAGCAGTGAAGCTGACACCAGGACGTACGAGCAGTACTTC
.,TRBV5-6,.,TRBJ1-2,CASSGASSYLYGYTF,TGTGCCAGCAGCGGGGCCTCCAGTTACCTTTATGGCTACACCTTC
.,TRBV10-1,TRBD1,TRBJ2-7,CASSDGDRAYEQYF,TGCGCCAGCAGTGACGGGGACAGGGCCTACGAGCAGTACTTC
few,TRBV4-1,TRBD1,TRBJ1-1,CASTTGGNRGGTEAFF,TGCGCCAGCACTACTGGGGGAAACAGGGGAGGGACTGAAGCTTTCTTT
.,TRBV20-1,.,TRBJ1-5,CSARGMPGRVSNQPQHF,TGCAGTGCTAGAGGGATGCCAGGGAGGGTTAGCAATCAGCCCCAGCATTTT
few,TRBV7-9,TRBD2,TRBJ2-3,CASSPTGTSFTDTQYF,TGTGCCAGCAGCCCCACCGGGACTAGTTTCACAGATACGCAGTATTTT
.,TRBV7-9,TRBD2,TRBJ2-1,CASSVTPRTSPRNEQFF,TGTGCCAGCAGCGTCACCCCGCGGACTAGTCCCAGGAATGAGCAGTTCTTC
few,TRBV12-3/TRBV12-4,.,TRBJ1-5,CASSLETTNQPQHF,TGTGCCAGCAGTTTAGAGACCACCAATCAGCCCCAGCATTTT
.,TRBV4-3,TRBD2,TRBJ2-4,CASSQDPRSGVAKNIQYF,TGCGCCAGCAGCCAAGATCCCCGTAGCGGGGTAGCCAAAAACATTCAGTACTTC
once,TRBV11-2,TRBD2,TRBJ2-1,CASSRLAGGLSSYNEQFF,TGTGCCAGCAGCCGACTAGCGGGGGGCCTGAGCTCCTACAATGAGCAGTTCTTC
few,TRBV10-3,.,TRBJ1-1,CAISDSGGDTEAFF,TGTGCCATCAGTGATTCAGGTGGGGACACTGAAGCTTTCTTT
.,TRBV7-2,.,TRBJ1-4,CASSLAGIGSTNEKLFF,TGTGCCAGCAGCTTAGCGGGAATAGGATCGACTAATGAAAAACTGTTTTTT
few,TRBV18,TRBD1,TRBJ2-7,CASSPPSGTGDYEQYF,TGTGCCAGCTCACCACCCTCGGGGACAGGGGACTACGAGCAGTACTTC
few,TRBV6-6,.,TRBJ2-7,CASVLVPSYEQYF,TGTGCCAGCGTCTTGGTACCCTCCTACGAGCAGTACTTC
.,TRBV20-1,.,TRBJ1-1,CSPRENTEAFF,TGCAGTCCAAGGGAGAACACTGAAGCTTTCTTT
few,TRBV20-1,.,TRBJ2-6,CSARRRYSGANVLTF,TGCAGTGCTAGGAGACGGTATTCTGGGGCCAACGTCCTGACTTTC
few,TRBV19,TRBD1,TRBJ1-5,CASSISDRGSNQPQHF,TGTGCCAGTAGTATCTCGGACAGGGGGAGCAATCAGCCCCAGCATTTT
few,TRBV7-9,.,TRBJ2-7,CASSLNAVSYEQYF,TGTGCCAGCAGCTTAAATGCGGTTTCCTACGAGCAGTACTTC
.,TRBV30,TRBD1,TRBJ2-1,CAWSVPGTDLYNEQFF,TGTGCCTGGAGTGTACCAGGGACAGATCTCTACAATGAGCAGTTCTTC
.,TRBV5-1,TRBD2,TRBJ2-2,CASAGDRTGELFF,TGCGCCAGCGCGGGGGATCGCACCGGGGAGCTGTTTTTT
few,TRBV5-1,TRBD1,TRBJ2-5,CASSLVGTGGETQYF,TGCGCCAGCAGCTTGGTCGGGACAGGGGGCGAGACCCAGTACTTC
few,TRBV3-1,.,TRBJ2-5,CASSHPNYRETQYF,TGTGCCAGCAGCCACCCCAACTACAGAGAGACCCAGTACTTC
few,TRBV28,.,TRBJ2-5,CASSLSWLVQETQYF,TGTGCCAGCTCCTTGTCGTGGCTTGTCCAAGAGACCCAGTACTTC
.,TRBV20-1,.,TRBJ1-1,CSARGGSLVFF,TGCAGTGCTAGAGGGGGCTCACTGGTCTTCTTT
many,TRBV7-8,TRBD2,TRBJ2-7,CASSPAGTSGSYEQYF,TGTGCCAGCAGCCCAGCCGGGACTAGCGGATCCTACGAGCAGTACTTC
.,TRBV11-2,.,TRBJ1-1,CASSSPGGTGTEAFF,TGTGCCAGCAGCTCCCCGGGTGGTACGGGGACTGAAGCTTTCTTT
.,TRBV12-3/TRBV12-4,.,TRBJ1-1,CASSFGLNTEAFF,TGTGCCAGCAGTTTTGGGCTAAACACTGAAGCTTTCTTT
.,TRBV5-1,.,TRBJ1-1,CASSPNPRRNTEAFF,TGCGCCAGCAGCCCCAACCCCCGGAGGAACACTGAAGCTTTCTTT
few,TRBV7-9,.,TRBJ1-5,CASSVSGDSNQPQHF,TGTGCCAGCAGCGTATCAGGGGATAGCAATCAGCCCCAGCATTTT
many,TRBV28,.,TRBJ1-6,CASSLSGNSPLHF,TGTGCCAGCAGTTTGTCCGGAAATTCACCCCTCCACTTT
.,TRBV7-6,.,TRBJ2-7,CASSCRRQEINEQYF,TGTGCCAGCAGTTGCCGGAGACAGGAAATCAACGAGCAGTACTTC
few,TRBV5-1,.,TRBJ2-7,CASSLGRQGINPYF,TGCGCCAGCAGCTTGGGTCGTCAGGGGATTAATCCGTACTTC
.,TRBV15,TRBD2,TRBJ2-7,CATSKLAGENEQYF,TGTGCCACCTCCAAACTAGCGGGAGAGAACGAGCAGTACTTC
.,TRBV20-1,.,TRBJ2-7,CSAPRGYEQYF,TGCAGTGCACCGAGGGGGTACGAGCAGTACTTC
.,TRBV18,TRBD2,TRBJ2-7,CASSTTSGYEQYF,TGTGCCAGCTCAACGACTAGCGGCTACGAGCAGTACTTC
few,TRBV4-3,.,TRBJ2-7,CASSRERAYEQYF,TGCGCCAGCAGCCGTGAGAGGGCTTACGAGCAGTACTTC
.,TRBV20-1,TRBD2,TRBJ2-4,CSARDVKAGENIQYF,TGCAGTGCTAGAGATGTGAAGGCGGGGGAAAACATTCAGTACTTC
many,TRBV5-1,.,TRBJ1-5,CASSKDGYQPQHF,TGCGCCAGCAGCAAGGACGGCTATCAGCCCCAGCATTTT
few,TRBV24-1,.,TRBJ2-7,CATSGAGLGEQYF,TGTGCCACCAGTGGGGCAGGGTTGGGCGAGCAGTACTTC
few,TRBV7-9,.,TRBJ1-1,CASSLSQTKNTEAFF,TGTGCCAGCAGCTTATCGCAGACTAAGAACACTGAAGCTTTCTTT
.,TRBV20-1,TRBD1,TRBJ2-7,CSRGTGATYEQYF,TGCAGCCGTGGGACAGGGGCGACCTACGAGCAGTACTTC
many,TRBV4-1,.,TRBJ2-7,CASSQWAGNYEQYF,TGCGCCAGCAGCCAGTGGGCAGGGAACTACGAGCAGTACTTC
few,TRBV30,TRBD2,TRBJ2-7,CAYSTSGAYEQYF,TGTGCCTATTCGACTAGCGGGGCCTACGAGCAGTACTTC
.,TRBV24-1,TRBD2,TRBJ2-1,CATSRTSGFYNEQFF,TGTGCCACCAGTCGGACTAGCGGTTTCTACAATGAGCAGTTCTTC
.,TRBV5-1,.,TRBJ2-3,CASRLETGTNADTQYF,TGCGCCAGCAGATTAGAAACGGGCACAAACGCGGATACGCAGTATTTT